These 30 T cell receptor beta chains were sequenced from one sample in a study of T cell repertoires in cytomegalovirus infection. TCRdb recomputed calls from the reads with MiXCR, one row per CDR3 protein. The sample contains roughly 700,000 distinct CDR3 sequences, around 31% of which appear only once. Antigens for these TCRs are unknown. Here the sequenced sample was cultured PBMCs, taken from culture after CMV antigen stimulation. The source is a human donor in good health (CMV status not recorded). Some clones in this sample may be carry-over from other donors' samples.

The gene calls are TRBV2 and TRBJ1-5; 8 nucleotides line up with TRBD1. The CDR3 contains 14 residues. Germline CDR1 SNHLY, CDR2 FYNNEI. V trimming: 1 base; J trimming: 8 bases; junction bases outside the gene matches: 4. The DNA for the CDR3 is TGTGCCAGCAGTGAAGGGACAGGGTCTAAGCCCCAGCATTTT. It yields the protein CASSEGTGSKPQHF.

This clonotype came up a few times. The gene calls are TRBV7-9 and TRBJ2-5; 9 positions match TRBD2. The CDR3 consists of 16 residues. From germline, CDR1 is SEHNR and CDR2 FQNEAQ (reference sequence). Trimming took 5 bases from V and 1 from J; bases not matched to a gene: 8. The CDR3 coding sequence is TGTGCCAGCAGCACACCTCAGCGGGGGGTCCAAGAGACCCAGTACTTC. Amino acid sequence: CASSTPQRGVQETQYF.

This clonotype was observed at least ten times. Here the CDR3 reads CASSSGTVKETQYF. The CDR3 DNA sequence: TGTGCCAGCAGCTCCGGGACAGTTAAAGAGACCCAGTACTTC. The chain joins TRBV7-2 to TRBJ2-5; 7 nucleotides agree with TRBD1. Germline values: CDR1 SGHTA, CDR2 FQGNSA. This CDR3 comprises 14 residues. The V segment lost 4 bases and the J segment 3 bases; nucleotides outside the gene matches: 5. The full variable domain, in which reference TRBV7-2 and TRBJ2-5 provide the parts outside the CDR3, is GAGVSQSPSNKVTEKGKDVELRCDPISGHTALYWYRQSLGQGLEFLIYFQGNSAPDKSGLPSDRFSAERTGGSVSTLTIQRTQQEDSAVYLCASSSGTVKETQYFGPGTRLLVL.

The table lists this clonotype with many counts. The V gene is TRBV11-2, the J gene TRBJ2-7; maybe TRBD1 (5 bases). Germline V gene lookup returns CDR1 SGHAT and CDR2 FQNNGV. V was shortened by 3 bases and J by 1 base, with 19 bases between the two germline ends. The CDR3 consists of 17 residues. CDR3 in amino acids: CASSFNLDTILSYEQYF. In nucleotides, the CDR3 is TGTGCCAGCAGCTTCAACCTGGACACGATCTTATCCTACGAGCAGTACTTC.

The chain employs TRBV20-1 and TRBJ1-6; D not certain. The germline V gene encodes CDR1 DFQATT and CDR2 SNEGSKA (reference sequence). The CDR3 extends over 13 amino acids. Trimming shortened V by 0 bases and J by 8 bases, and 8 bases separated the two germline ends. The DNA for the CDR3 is TGCAGTGCTAGAGATACAGCTGATTCACCCCTCCACTTT. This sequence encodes CSARDTADSPLHF.

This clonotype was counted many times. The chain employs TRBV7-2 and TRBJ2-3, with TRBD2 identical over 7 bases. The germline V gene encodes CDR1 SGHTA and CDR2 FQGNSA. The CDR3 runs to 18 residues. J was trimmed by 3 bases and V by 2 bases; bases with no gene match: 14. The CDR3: CASSLYSLAEDLTDTQYF. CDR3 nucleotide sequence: TGTGCCAGCAGCTTATACAGTCTAGCGGAAGACTTGACAGATACGCAGTATTTT.

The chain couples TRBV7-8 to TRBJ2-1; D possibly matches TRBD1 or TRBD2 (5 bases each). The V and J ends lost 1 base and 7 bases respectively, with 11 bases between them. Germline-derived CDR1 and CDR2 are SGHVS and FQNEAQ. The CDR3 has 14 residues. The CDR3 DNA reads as TGTGCCAGCAGCTTAGAGACAGAGGGAAATGAGCAGTTCTTC. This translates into CASSLETEGNEQFF.

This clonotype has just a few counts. CDR3 region: CASSLPDSSGPQHF. CDR3 in DNA: TGTGCCAGCAGCTTACCGGACAGTTCAGGGCCCCAGCATTTT. This rearrangement joins TRBV7-8 to TRBJ1-5, with a possible D match to TRBD1 (6 bases). Germline-derived CDR1 and CDR2 are SGHVS and FQNEAQ. Deletions cut 2 bases from V and 9 bases from J, with 14 bases between. The CDR3 is 14 residues long.

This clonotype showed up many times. CDR3 loop: CASSPKGPGQGQQYF. CDR3 DNA sequence: TGTGCCAGCAGCCCGAAGGGCCCGGGACAGGGGCAGCAGTACTTC. This chain joins TRBV7-2 and TRBJ2-7, with 10 bases that match TRBD1. CDR1 and CDR2 (germline): SGHTA, FQGNSA. The length of the CDR3 is 15 residues. The junction had 12 bases not matched to a gene; V was cut back by 5 bases and J by 8 bases.

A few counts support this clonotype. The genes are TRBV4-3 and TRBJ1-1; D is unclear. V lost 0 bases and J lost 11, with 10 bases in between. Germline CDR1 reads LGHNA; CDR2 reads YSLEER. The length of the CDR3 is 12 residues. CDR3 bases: TGCGCCAGCAGCCAAGATACGGGTCCCGCTTTCTTT. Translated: CASSQDTGPAFF.

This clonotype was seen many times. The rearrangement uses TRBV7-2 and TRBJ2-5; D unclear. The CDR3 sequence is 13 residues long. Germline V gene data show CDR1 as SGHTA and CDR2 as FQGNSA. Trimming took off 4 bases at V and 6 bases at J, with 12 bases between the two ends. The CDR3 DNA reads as TGTGCCAGCAGCTCCCTGATAACCAAGACCCAGTACTTC. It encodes CASSSLITKTQYF.

In nucleotides, the CDR3 is TGCGCCAGCAGCCAAGCAGCACAGACCTTTTACGAGCAGTACTTC. Residues: CASSQAAQTFYEQYF. The chain combines TRBV4-1 with TRBJ2-7; D is uncertain. Germline CDR1 is MGHRA and CDR2 is YSYEKL. The CDR3 is 15 amino acids. V lost 1 base and J 4 bases, leaving 14 bases between the germline ends.

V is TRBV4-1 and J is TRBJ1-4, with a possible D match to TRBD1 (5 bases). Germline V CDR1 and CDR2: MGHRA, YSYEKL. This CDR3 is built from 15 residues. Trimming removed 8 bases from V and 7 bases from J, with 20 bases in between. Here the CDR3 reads CASGSYGGFGEKLFF. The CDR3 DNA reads TGCGCCAGCGGATCATATGGGGGGTTTGGTGAAAAACTGTTTTTT.

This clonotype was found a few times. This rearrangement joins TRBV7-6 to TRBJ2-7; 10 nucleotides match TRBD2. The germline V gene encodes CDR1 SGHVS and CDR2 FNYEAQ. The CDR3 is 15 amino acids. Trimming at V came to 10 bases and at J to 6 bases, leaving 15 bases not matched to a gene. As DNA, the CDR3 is TGTGCCACGAGAAGGCTAGCGGGGGCCCTCGGCGAGCAGTACTTC. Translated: CATRRLAGALGEQYF.

CDR3 loop: CATNPLRGKNIQYF. The DNA of the CDR3 is TGTGCCACCAACCCCCTCCGGGGGAAAAACATTCAGTACTTC. This chain uses TRBV15 with TRBJ2-4; weak D call: TRBD2 (6 bases). Germline values: CDR1 LNHNV, CDR2 YYDKDF (reference sequence). V was pared by 7 bases and J by 4 bases, with 14 bases between. The CDR3 extends over 14 amino acids.

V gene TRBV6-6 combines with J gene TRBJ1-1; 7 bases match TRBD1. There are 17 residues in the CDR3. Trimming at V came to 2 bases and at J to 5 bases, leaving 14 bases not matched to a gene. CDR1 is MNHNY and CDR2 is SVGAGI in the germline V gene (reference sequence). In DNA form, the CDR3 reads TGTGCCAGCAGTTACCCGGGACAGCTCCTTAGGGTAACTGAAGCTTTCTTT. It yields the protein CASSYPGQLLRVTEAFF.

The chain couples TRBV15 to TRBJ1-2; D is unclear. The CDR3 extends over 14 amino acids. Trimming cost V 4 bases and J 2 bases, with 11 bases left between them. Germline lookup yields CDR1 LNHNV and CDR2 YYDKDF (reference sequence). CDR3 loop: CATSKSGGNYGYTF. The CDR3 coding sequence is TGTGCCACCAGCAAGTCTGGTGGCAACTATGGCTACACCTTC. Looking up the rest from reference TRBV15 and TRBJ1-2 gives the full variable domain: DAMVIQNPRYQVTQFGKPVTLSCSQTLNHNVMYWYQQKSSQAPKLLFHYYDKDFNNEADTPDNFQSRRPNTSFCFLDIRSPGLGDTAMYLCATSKSGGNYGYTFGSGTRLTVV.

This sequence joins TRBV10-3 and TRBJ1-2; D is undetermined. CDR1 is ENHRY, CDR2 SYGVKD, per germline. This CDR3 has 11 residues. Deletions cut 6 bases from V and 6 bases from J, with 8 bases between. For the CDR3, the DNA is TGTGCCATCAGCGAGGGAAATGGCTACACCTTC. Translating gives CAISEGNGYTF.

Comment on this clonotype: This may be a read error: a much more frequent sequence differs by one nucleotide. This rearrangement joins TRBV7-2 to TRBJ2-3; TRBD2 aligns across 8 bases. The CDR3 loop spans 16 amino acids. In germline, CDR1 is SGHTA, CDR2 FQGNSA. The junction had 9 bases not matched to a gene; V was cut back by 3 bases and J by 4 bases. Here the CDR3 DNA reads TGTGCCAGCAGCTTCCCGGGACTAGGAATCCCAGATACGCAGTATTTT. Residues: CASSFPGLGIPDTQYF.

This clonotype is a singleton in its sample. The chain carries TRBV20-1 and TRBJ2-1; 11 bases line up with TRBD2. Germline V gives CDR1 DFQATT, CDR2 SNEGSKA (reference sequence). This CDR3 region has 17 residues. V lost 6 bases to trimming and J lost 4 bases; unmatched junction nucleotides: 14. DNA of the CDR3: TGCAGTGCCGGACTAGCGGGTGGAAGGAAACCTTACAATGAGCAGTTCTTC. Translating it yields CSAGLAGGRKPYNEQFF.

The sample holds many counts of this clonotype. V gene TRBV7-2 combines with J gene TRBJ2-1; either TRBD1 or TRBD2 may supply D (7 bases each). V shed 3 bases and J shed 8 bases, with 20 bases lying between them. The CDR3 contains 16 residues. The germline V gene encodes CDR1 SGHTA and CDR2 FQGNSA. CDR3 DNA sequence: TGTGCCAGCAGCTTGGGGGGGGGAGGGGGCTTGTATGAGCAGTTCTTC. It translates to CASSLGGGGGLYEQFF.

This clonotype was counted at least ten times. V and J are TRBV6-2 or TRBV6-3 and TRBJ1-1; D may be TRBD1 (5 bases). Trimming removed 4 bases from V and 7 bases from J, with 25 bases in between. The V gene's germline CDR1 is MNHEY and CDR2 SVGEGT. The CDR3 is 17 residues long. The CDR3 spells CASSSLPVGGNSGEAFF. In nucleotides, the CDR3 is TGTGCCAGCAGTTCCCTCCCTGTCGGGGGGAATAGTGGTGAAGCTTTCTTT.

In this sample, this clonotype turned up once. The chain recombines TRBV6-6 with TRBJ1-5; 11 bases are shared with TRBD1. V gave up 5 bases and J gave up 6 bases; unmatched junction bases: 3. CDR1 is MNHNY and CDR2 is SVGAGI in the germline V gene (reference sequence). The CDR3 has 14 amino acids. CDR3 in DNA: TGTGCCAGCAGTAGGACAGGGGGCTTTCAGCCCCAGCATTTT. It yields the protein CASSRTGGFQPQHF.

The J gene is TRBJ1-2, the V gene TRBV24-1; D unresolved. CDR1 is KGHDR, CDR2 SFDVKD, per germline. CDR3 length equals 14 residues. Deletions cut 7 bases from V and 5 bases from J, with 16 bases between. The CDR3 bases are TGTGCCACCAGCGATGCTGTATCCGGTTATGGCTACACCTTC. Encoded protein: CATSDAVSGYGYTF.

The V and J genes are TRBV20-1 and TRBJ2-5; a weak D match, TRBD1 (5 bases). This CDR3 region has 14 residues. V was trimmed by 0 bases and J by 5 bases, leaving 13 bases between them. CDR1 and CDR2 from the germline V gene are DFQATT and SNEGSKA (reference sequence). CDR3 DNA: TGCAGTGCTAGAGATCGGCAGGGTGGGGAGACCCAGTACTTC. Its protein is CSARDRQGGETQYF.

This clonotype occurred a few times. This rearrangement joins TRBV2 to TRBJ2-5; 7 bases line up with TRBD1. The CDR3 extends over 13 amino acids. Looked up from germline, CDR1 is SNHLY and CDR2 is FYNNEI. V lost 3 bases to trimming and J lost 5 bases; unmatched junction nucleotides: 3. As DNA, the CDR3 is TGTGCCAGCAGTGAGAGGGGGCTGGAGACCCAGTACTTC. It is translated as CASSERGLETQYF.

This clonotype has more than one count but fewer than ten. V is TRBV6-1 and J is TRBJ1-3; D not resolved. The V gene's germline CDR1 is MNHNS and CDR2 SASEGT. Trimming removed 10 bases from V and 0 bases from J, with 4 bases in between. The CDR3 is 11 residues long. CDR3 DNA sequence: TGTGCCACCCTCTCTGGAAACACCATATATTTT. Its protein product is CATLSGNTIYF.

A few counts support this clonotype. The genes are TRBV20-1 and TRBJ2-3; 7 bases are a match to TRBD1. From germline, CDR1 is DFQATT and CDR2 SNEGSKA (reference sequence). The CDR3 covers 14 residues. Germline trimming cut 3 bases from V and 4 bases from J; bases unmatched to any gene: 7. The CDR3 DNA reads TGCAGTGCTAGCATACCGGGACAGTCAGATACGCAGTATTTT. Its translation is CSASIPGQSDTQYF.

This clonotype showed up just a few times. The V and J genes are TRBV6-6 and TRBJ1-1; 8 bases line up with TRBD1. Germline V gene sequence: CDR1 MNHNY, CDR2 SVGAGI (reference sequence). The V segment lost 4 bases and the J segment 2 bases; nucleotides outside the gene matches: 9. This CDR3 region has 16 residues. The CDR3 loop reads CASSLISGTGNTEAFF. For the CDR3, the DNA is TGTGCCAGCAGTTTAATCTCCGGGACAGGAAACACTGAAGCTTTCTTT.

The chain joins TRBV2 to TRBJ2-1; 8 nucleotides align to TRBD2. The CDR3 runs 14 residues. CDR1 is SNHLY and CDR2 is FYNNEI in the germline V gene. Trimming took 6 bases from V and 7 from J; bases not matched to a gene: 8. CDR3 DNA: TGTGCCAGCAGGGGCCGGGGGGGCCGGAATGAGCAGTTCTTC. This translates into CASRGRGGRNEQFF.